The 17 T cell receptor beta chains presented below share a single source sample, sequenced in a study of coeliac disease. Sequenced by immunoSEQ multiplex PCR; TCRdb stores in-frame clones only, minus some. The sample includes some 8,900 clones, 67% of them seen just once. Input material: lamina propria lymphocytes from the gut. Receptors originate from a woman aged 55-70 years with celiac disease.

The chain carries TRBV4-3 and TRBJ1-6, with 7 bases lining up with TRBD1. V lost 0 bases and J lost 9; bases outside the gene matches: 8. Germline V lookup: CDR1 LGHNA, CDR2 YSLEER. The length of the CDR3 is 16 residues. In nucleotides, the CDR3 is TGCGCCAGCAGCCAAGATCGAGGGGGCTTGAGTTCACCCCTCCACTTT. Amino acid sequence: CASSQDRGGLSSPLHF.

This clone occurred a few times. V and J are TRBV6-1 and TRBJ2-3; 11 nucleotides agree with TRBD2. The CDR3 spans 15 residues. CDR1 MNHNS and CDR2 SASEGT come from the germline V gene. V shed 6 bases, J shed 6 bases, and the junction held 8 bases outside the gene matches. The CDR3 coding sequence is TGTGCCAGCAGGGGAATTAGCGGGGGGGTGGATACGCAGTATTTT. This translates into CASRGISGGVDTQYF.

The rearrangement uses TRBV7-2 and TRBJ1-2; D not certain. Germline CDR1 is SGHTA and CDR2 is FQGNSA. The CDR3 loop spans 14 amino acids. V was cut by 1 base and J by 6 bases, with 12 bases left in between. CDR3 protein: CASSLEVEGHGYTF. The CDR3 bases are TGTGCCAGCAGCTTAGAGGTCGAGGGCCATGGCTACACCTTC.

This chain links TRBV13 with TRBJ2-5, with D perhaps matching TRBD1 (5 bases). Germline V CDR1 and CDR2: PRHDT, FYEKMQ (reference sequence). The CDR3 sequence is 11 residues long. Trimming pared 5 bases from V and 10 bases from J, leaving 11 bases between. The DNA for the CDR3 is TGTGCCAGCAGCCCTGGGGCCGGCCAGTACTTC. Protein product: CASSPGAGQYF.

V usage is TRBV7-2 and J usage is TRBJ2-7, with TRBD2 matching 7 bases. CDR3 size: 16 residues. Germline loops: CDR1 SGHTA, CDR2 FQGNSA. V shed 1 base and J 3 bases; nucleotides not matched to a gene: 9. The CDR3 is CASSLVFGRGHYEQYF. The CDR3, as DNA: TGTGCCAGCAGCTTAGTTTTTGGGAGGGGTCACTACGAGCAGTACTTC.

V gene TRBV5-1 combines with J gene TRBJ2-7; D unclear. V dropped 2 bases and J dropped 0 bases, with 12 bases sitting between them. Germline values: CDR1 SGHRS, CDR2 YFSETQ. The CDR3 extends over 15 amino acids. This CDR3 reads CASSLVARSSYEQYF. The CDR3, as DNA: TGCGCCAGCAGCTTAGTCGCGAGGAGCTCCTACGAGCAGTACTTC.

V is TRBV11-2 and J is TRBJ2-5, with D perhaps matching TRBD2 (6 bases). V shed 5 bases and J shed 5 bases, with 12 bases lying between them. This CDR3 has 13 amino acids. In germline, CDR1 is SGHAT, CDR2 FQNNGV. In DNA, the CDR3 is TGTGCCAGCAGCCCCACCAGCGGGGAGACCCAGTACTTC. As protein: CASSPTSGETQYF.

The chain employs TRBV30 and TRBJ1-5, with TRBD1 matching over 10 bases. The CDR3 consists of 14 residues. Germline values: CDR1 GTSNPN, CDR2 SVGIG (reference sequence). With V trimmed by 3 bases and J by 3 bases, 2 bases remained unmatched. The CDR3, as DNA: TGTGCCTGGAGGGGGACAGGGGACAATCAGCCCCAGCATTTT. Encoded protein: CAWRGTGDNQPQHF.

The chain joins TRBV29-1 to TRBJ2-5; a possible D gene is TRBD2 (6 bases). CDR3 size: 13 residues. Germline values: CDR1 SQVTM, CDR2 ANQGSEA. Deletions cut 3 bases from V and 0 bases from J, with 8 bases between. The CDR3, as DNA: TGCAGCGTTGATGGCGGGAACCAAGAGACCCAGTACTTC. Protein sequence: CSVDGGNQETQYF.

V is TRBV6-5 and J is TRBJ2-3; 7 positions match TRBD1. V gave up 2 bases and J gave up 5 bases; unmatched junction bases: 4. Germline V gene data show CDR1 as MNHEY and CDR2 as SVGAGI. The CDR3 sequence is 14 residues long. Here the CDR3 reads CASSYDRAVDTQYF. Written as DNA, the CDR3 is TGTGCCAGCAGTTACGACAGGGCGGTAGATACGCAGTATTTT.

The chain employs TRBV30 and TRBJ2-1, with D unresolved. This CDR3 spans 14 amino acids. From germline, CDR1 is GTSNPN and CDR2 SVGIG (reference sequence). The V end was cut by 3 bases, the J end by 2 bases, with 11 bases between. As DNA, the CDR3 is TGTGCCTGGAGCCCGACTCGTACCTACAATGAGCAGTTCTTC. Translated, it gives CAWSPTRTYNEQFF.

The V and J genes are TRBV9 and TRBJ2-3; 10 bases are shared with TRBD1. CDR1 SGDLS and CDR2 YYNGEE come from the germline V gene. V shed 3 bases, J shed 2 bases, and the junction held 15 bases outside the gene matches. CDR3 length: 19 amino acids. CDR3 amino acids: CASSAGQGVTLPSTDTQYF. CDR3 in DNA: TGTGCCAGCAGCGCTGGACAGGGGGTAACCCTTCCCTCCACAGATACGCAGTATTTT.

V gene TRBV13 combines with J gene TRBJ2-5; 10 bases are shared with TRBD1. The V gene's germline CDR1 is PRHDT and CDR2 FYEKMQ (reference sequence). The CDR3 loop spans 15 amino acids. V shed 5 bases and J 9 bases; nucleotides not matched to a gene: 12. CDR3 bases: TGTGCCAGCAGCCAGAGAGGGACAGGGGATTGGCCCCAGTACTTC. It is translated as CASSQRGTGDWPQYF.

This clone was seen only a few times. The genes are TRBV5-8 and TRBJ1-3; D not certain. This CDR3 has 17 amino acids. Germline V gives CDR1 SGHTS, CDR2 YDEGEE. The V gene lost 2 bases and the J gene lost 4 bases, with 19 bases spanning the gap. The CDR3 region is CASSLGGLITPGNTIYF. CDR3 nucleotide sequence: TGTGCCAGCAGCTTAGGCGGACTCATTACACCCGGAAACACCATATATTTT.

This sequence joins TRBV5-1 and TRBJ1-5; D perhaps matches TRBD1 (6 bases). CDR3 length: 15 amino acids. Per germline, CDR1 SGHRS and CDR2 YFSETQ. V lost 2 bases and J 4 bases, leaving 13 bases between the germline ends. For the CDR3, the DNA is TGCGCCAGCAGCTTAAGTGGGCAGGGGAATCAGCCCCAGCATTTT. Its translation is CASSLSGQGNQPQHF.

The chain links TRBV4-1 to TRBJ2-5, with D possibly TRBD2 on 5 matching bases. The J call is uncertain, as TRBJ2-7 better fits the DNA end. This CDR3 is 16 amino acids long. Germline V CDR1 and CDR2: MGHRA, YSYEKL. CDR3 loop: CASSQEPGSNSYEQYF. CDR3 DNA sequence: TGCGCCAGCAGCCAAGAGCCGGGGTCCAACTCCTACGAGCAGTACTTC.

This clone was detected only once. The CDR3 sequence is CASSKRAGSDTQYF. CDR3 nucleotide sequence: TGTGCCAGTAGTAAACGCGCGGGGAGCGATACGCAGTATTTT. The V and J genes are TRBV19 and TRBJ2-3; D is possibly TRBD2 (6 bases). This CDR3 comprises 14 residues. V was clipped by 4 bases and J by 6 bases, with 14 bases between them. The germline V gene encodes CDR1 LNHDA and CDR2 SQIVND (reference sequence).